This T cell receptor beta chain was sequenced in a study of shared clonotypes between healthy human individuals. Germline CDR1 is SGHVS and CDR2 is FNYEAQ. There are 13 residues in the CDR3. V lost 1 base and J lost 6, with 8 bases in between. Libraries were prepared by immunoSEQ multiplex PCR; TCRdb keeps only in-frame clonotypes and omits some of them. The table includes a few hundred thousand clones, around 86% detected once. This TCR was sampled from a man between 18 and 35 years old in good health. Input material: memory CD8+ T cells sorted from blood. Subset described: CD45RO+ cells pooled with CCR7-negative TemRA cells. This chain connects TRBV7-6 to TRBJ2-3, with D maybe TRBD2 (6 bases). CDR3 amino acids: CASSLVTSDTQYF. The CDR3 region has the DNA TGTGCCAGCAGCTTAGTGACTAGTGATACGCAGTATTTT.